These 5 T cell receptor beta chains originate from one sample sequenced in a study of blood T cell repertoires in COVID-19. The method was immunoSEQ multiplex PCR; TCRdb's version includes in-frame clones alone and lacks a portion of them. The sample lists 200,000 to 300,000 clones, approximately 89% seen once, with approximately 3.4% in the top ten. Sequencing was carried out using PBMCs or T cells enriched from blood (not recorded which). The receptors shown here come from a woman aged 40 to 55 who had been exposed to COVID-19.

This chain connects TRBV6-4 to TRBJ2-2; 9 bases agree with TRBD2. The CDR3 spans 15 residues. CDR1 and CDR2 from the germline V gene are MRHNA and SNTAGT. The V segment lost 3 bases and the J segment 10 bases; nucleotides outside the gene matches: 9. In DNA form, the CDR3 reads TGTGCCAGCAGTGAAGGAGGCGGGGGGGCCAAGGAGCTGTTTTTT. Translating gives CASSEGGGGAKELFF.

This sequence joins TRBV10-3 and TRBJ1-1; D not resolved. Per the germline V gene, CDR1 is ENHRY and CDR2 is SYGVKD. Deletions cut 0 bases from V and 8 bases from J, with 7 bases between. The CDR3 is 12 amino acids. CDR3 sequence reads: CAISESSGEAFF. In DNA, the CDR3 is TGTGCCATCAGTGAGTCGTCCGGGGAAGCTTTCTTT.

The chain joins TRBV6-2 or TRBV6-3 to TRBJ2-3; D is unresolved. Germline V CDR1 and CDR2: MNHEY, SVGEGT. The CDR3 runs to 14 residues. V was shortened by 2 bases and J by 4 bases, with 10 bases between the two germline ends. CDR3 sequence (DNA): TGTGCCAGCAGTTACGGTCTAGTCCCAGATACGCAGTATTTT. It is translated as CASSYGLVPDTQYF.

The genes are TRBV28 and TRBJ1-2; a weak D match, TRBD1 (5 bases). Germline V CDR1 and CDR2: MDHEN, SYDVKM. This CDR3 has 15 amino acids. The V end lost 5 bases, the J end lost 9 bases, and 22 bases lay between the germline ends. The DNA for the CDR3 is TGTGCCAGCAGTACCTACGCGGGACGGACCTCAAGCTACACCTTC. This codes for CASSTYAGRTSSYTF.

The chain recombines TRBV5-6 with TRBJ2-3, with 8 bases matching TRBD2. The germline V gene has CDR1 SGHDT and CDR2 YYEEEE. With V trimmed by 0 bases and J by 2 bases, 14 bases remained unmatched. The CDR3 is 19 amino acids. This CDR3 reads CASSLVWDSGERYTDTQYF. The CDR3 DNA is TGTGCCAGCAGCTTGGTGTGGGATAGCGGGGAACGCTACACAGATACGCAGTATTTT.